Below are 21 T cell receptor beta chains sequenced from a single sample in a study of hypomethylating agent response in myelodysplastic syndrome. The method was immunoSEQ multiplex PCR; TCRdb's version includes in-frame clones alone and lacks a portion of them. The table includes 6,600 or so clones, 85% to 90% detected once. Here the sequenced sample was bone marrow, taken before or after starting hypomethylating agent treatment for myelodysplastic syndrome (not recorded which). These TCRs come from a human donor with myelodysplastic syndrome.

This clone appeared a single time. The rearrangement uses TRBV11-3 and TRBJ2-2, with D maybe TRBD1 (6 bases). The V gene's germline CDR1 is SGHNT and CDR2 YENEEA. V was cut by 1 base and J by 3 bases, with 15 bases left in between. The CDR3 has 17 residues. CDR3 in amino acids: CASSLVSGTYYTGELFF. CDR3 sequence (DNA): TGTGCCAGCAGCTTAGTCTCCGGGACATACTACACCGGGGAGCTGTTTTTT. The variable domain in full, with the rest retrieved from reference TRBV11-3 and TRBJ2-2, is EAGVVQSPRYKIIEKKQPVAFWCNPISGHNTLYWYLQNLGQGPELLIRYENEEAVDDSQLPKDRFSAERLKGVDSTLKIQPAELGDSAVYLCASSLVSGTYYTGELFFGEGSRLTVL.

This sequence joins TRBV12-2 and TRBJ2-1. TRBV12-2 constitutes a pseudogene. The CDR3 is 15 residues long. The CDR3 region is CASRLNKPLGNEQFF. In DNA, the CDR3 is TGTGCAAGTCGCTTAAACAAGCCCCTCGGCAATGAGCAGTTCTTC.

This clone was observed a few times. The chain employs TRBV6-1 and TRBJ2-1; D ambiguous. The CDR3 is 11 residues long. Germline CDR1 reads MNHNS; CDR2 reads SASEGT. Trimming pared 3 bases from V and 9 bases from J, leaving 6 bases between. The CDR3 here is CASSEPIEQFF. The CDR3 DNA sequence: TGTGCCAGCAGTGAGCCCATTGAGCAGTTCTTC.

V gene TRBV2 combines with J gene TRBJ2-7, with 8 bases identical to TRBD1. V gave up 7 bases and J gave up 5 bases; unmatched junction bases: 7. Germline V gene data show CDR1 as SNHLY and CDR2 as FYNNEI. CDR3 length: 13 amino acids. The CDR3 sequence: CASTRDRINEQYF. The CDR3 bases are TGTGCCAGCACCCGGGACAGGATCAACGAGCAGTACTTC.

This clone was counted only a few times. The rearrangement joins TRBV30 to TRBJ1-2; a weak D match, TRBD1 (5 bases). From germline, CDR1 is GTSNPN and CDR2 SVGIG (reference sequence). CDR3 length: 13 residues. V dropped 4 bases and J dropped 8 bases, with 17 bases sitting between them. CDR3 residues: CAWTGSWSQGYTF. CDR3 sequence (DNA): TGTGCCTGGACAGGGTCTTGGTCGCAGGGCTACACCTTC.

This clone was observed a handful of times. This chain's CDR3 is CSVGGTYEQYF. As DNA, the CDR3 is TGCAGCGTTGGCGGGACCTACGAGCAGTACTTC. This rearrangement joins TRBV29-1 to TRBJ2-7; D is perhaps TRBD2 (6 bases). This CDR3 comprises 11 residues. The V end was cut by 4 bases, the J end by 2 bases, with 6 bases between. Germline V CDR1 and CDR2: SQVTM, ANQGSEA.

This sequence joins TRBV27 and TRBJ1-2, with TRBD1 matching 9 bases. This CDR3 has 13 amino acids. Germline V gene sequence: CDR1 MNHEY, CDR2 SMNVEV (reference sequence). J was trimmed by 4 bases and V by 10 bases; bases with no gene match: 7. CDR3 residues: CATQDRGGYGYTF. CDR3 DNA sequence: TGTGCCACACAGGACAGGGGAGGCTATGGCTACACCTTC.

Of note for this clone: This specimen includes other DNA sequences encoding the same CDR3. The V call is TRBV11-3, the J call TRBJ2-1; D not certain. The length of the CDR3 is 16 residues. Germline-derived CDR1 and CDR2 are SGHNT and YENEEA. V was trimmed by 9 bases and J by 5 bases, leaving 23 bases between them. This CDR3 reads CARPSPGLGNNNEQFF. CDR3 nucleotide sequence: TGTGCCAGACCTTCGCCGGGCCTAGGTAACAACAATGAGCAGTTCTTC.

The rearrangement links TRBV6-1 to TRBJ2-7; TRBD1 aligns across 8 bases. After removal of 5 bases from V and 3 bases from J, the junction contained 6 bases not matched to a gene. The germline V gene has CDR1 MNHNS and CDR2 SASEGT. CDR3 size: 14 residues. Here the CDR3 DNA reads TGTGCCAGCAGTACCGACAGGGGAGACTACGAGCAGTACGTC. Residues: CASSTDRGDYEQYV.

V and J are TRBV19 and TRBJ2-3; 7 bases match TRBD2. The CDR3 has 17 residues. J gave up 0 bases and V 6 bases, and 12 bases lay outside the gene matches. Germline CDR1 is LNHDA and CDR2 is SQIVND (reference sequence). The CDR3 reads CASRGWSQGGSTDTQYF. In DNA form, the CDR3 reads TGTGCCAGTAGAGGATGGTCGCAGGGAGGGAGCACAGATACGCAGTATTTT.

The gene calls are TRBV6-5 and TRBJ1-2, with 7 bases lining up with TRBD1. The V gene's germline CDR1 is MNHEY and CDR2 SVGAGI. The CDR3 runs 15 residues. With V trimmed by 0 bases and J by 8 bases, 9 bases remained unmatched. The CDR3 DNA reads TGTGCCAGCAGTTACTCGAGGCGACAGGGCCCGGGCTACACCTTC. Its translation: CASSYSRRQGPGYTF.

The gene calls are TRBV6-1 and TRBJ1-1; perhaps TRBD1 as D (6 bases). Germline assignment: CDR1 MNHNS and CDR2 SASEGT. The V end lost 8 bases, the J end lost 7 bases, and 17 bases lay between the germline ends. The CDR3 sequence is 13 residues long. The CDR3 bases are TGTGCCAGCGTCAAAGCGGTGACAGGTGAAGCTTTCTTT. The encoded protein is CASVKAVTGEAFF.

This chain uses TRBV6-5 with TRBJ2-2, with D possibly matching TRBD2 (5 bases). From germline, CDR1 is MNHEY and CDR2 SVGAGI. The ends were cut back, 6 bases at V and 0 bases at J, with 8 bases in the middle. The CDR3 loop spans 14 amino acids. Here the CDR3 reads CASSGVANTGELFF. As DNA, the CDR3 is TGTGCCAGCAGCGGGGTCGCGAACACCGGGGAGCTGTTTTTT.

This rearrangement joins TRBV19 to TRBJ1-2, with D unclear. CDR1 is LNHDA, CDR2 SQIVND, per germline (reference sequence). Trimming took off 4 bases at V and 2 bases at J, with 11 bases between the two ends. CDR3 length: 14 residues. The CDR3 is CASSRGLPNYGYTF. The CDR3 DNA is TGTGCCAGTAGTAGAGGACTCCCGAACTATGGCTACACCTTC. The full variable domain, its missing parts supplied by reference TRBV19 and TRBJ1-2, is DGGITQSPKYLFRKEGQNVTLSCEQNLNHDAMYWYRQDPGQGLRLIYYSQIVNDFQKGDIAEGYSVSREKKESFPLTVTSAQKNPTAFYLCASSRGLPNYGYTFGSGTRLTVV.

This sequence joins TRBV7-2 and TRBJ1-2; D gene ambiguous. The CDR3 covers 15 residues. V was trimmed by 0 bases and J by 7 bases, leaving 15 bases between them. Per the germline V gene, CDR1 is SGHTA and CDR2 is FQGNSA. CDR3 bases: TGTGCCAGCAGCTTAGCCCCTCAACGGATCTTTGGCTACACCTTC. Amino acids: CASSLAPQRIFGYTF.

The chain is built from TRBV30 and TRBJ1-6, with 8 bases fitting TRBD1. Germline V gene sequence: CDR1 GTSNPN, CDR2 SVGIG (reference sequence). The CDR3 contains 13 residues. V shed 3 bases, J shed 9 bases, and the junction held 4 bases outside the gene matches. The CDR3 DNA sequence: TGTGCCTGGAGCTCAGGGGGCCGTTCACCCCTCCACTTT. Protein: CAWSSGGRSPLHF. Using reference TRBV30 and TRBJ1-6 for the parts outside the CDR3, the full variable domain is SQTIHQWPATLVQPVGSPLSLECTVEGTSNPNLYWYRQAAGRGLQLLFYSVGIGQISSEVPQNLSASRPQDRQFILSSKKLLLSDSGFYLCAWSSGGRSPLHFGNGTRLTVT.

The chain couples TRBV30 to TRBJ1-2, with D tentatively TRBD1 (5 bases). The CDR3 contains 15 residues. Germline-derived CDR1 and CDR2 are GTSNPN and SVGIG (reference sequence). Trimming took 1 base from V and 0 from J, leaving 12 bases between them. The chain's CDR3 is CAWSEGLTANYGYTF. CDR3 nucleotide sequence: TGTGCCTGGAGTGAAGGGTTGACAGCTAACTATGGCTACACCTTC.

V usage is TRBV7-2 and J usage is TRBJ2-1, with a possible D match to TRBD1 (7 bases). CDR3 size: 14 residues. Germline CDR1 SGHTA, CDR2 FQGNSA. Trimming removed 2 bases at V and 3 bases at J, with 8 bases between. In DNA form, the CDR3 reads TGTGCCAGCAGCTTACAGGGGGGCTACAATGAGCAGTTCTTC. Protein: CASSLQGGYNEQFF.

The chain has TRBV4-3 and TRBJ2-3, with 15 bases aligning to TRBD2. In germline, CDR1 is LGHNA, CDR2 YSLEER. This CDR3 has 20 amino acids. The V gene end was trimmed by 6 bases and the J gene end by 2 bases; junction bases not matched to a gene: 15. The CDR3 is CASRPTGTSGGTGSTDTQYF. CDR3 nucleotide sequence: TGCGCCAGCAGACCCACCGGGACTAGCGGGGGGACGGGATCCACAGATACGCAGTATTTT.

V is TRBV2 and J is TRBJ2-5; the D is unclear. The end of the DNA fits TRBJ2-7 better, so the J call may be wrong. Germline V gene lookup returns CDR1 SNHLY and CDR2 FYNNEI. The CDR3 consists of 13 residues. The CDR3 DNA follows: TGTGCCAGCAGCCGGACCTTCTCCTACGAGCAGTACTTC. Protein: CASSRTFSYEQYF.

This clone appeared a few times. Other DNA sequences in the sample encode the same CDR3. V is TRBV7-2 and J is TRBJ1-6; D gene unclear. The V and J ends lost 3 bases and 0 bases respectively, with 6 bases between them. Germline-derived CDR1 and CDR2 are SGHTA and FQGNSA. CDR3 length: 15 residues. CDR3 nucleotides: TGTGCCAGCAGCTTGGGTAGCTCCTATAATTCACCCCTCCACTTT. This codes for CASSLGSSYNSPLHF. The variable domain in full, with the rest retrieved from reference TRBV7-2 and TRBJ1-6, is GAGVSQSPSNKVTEKGKDVELRCDPISGHTALYWYRQSLGQGLEFLIYFQGNSAPDKSGLPSDRFSAERTGGSVSTLTIQRTQQEDSAVYLCASSLGSSYNSPLHFGNGTRLTVT.